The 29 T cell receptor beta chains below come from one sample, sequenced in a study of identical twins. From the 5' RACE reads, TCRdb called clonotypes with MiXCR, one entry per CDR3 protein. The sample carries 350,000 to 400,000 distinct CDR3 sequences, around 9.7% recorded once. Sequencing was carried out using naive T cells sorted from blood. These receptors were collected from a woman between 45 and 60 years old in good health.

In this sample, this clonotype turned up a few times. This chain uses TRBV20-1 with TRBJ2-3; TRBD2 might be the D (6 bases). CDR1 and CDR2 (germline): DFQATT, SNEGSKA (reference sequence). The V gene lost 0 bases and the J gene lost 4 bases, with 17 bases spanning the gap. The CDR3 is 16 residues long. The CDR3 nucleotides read TGCAGTGCTAGAGATCCGGGCGCGCCGGGGGCAGATACGCAGTATTTT. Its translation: CSARDPGAPGADTQYF.

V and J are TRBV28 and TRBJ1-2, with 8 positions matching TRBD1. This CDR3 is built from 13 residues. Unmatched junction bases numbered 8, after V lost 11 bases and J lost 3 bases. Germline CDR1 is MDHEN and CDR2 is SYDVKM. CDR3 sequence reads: CAGQGGSDYGYTF. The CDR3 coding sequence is TGTGCCGGACAGGGAGGCTCTGACTATGGCTACACCTTC.

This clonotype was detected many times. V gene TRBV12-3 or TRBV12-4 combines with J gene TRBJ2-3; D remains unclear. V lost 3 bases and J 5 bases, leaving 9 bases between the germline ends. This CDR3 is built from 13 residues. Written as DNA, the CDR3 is TGTGCCAGCAGTTTTGGAGACTTAGATACGCAGTATTTT. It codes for CASSFGDLDTQYF.

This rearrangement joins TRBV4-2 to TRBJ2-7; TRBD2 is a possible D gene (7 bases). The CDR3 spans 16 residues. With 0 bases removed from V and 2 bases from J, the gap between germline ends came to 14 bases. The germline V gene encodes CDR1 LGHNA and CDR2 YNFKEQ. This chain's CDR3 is CASSQEGGGTPYEQYF. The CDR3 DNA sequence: TGTGCCAGCAGCCAAGAAGGGGGAGGGACGCCCTACGAGCAGTACTTC.

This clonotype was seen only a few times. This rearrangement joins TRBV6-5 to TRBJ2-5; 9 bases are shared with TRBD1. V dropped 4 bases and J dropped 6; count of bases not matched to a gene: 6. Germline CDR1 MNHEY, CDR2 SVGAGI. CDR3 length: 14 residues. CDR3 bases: TGTGCCAGCAGTTCAGACAGGGGGAAGAAGACCCAGTACTTC. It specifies CASSSDRGKKTQYF.

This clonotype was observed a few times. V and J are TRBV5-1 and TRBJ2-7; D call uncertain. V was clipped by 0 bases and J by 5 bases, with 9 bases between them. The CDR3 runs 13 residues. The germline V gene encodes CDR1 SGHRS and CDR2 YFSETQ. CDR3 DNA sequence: TGCGCCAGCAGCTTGGAAGTATTAGACGAGCAGTACGTC. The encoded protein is CASSLEVLDEQYV.

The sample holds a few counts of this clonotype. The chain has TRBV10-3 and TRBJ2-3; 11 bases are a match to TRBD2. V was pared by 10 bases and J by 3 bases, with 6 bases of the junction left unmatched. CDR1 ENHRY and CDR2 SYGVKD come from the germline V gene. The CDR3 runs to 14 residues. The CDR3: CATRLAGGTDTQYF. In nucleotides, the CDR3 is TGTGCCACCCGTCTAGCGGGAGGTACAGATACGCAGTATTTT.

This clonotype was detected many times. CDR3 sequence: CSASSPETQYF. The CDR3 DNA is TGCAGTGCTAGCTCTCCAGAGACCCAGTACTTC. This rearrangement joins TRBV20-1 to TRBJ2-5; D not certain. V lost 3 bases, J lost 4 bases, and 6 bases lay in between. Germline V gene lookup returns CDR1 DFQATT and CDR2 SNEGSKA (reference sequence). The CDR3 totals 11 residues.

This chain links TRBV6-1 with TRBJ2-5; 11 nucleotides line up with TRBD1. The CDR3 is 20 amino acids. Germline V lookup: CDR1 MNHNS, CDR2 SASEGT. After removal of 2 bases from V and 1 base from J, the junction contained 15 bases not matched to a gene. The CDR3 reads CASSERGSGQGARSQETQYF. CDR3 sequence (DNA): TGTGCCAGCAGTGAACGGGGCAGCGGACAGGGGGCGCGGAGCCAAGAGACCCAGTACTTC.

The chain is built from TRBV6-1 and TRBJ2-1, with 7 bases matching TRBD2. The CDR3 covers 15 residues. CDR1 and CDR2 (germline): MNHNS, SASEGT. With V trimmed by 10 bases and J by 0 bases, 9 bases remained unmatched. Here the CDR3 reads CATRASGSSYNEQFF. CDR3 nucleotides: TGTGCCACCCGGGCTAGCGGAAGCTCCTACAATGAGCAGTTCTTC.

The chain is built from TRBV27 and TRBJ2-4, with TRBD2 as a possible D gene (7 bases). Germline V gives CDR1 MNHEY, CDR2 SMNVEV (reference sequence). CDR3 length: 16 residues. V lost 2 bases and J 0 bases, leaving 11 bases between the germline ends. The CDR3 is CASSLGGGLAKNIQYF. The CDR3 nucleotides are TGTGCCAGCAGTTTAGGGGGGGGCCTAGCCAAAAACATTCAGTACTTC.

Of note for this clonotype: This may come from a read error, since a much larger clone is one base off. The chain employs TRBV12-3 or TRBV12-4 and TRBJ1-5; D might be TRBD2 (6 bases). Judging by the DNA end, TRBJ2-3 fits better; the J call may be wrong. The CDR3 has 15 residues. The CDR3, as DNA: TGTGCCAGCAGTTTACAGGGAGGTACGAATCAGCCCCAGTATTTT. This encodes CASSLQGGTNQPQYF.

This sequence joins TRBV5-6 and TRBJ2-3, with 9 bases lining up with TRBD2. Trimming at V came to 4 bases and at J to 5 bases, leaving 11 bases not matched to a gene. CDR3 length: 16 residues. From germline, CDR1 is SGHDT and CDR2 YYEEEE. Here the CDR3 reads CASSPTAGGPQDTQYF. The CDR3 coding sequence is TGTGCCAGCAGCCCAACCGCGGGAGGGCCCCAAGATACGCAGTATTTT.

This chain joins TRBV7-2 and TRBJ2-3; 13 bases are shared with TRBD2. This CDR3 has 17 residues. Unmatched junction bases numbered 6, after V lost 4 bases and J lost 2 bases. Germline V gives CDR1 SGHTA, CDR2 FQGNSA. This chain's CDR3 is CASSSTGLAGNTDTQYF. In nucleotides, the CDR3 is TGTGCCAGCAGCTCGACGGGACTAGCGGGGAACACAGATACGCAGTATTTT. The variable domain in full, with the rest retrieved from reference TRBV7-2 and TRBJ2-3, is GAGVSQSPSNKVTEKGKDVELRCDPISGHTALYWYRQSLGQGLEFLIYFQGNSAPDKSGLPSDRFSAERTGGSVSTLTIQRTQQEDSAVYLCASSSTGLAGNTDTQYFGPGTRLTVL.

CDR3 region: CAISESPIQETQYF. Here the CDR3 DNA reads TGTGCCATCAGTGAGTCGCCAATCCAAGAGACCCAGTACTTC. V and J are TRBV10-3 and TRBJ2-5; unclear D gene. Germline CDR1 ENHRY, CDR2 SYGVKD. V was trimmed by 0 bases and J by 1 base, leaving 6 bases between them. The CDR3 length is 14 residues.

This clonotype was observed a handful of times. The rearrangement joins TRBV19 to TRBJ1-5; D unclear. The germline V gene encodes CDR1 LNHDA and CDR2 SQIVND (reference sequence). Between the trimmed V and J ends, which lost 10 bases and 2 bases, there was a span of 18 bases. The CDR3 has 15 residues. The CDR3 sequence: CATALSLDRNQPQHF. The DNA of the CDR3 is TGTGCCACTGCCCTTAGCCTCGACCGCAATCAGCCCCAGCATTTT.

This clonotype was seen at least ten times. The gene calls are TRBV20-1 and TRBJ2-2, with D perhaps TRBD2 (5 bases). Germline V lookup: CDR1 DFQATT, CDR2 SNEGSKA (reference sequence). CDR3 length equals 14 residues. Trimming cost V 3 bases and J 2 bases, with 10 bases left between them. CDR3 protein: CSASRDLNTGELFF. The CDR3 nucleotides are TGCAGTGCTAGCCGGGATCTAAACACCGGGGAGCTGTTTTTT.

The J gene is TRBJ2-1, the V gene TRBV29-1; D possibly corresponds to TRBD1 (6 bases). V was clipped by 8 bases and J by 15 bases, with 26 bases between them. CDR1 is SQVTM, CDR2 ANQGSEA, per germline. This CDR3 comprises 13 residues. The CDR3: CSLRTGLTGLRFF. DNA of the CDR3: TGCAGCTTAAGAACAGGATTAACAGGGCTGAGGTTCTTC.

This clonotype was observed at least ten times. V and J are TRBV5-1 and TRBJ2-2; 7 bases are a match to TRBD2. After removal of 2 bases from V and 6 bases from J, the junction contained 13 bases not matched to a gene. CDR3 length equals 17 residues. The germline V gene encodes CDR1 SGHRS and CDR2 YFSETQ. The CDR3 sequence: CASSLIGGSQYPGELFF. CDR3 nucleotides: TGCGCCAGCAGCTTAATCGGCGGGAGTCAGTATCCCGGGGAGCTGTTTTTT.

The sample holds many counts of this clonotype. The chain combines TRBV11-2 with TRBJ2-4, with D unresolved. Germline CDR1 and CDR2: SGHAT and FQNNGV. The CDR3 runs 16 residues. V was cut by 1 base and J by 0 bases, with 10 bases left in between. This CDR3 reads CASSLGGLLAKNIQYF. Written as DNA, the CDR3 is TGTGCCAGCAGCTTAGGAGGCCTACTAGCCAAAAACATTCAGTACTTC.

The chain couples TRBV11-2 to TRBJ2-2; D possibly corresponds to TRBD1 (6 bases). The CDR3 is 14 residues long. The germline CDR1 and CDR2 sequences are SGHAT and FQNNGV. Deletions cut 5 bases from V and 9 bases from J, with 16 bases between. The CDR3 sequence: CASSPERGGRELFF. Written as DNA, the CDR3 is TGTGCCAGCAGCCCGGAGAGAGGGGGAAGGGAGCTGTTTTTT.

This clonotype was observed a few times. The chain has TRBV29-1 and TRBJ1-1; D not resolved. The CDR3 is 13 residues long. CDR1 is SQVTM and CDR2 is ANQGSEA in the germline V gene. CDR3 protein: CRVAEGGFAEAFF. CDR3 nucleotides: TGCAGAGTCGCCGAGGGCGGATTCGCTGAAGCTTTCTTT.

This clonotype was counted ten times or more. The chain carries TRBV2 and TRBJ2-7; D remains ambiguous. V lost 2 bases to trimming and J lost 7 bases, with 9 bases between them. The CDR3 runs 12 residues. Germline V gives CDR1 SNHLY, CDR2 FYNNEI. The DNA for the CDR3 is TGTGCCAGCAGTGAAAGTGGAAGAGAGCAGTACGTC. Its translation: CASSESGREQYV.

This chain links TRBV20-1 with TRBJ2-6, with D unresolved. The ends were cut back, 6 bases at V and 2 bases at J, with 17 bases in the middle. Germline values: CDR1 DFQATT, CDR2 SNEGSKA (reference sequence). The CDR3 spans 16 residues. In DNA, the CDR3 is TGCAGTGCAACCGAAGATGGATCCGCTGGGGCCAACGTCCTGACTTTC. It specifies CSATEDGSAGANVLTF.

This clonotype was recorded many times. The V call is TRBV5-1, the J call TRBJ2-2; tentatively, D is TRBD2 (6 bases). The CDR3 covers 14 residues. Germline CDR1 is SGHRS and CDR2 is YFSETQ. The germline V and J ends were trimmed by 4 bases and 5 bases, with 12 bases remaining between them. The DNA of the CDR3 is TGCGCCAGCAGCCAAACTAGCCGGACCGGGGAGCTGTTTTTT. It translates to CASSQTSRTGELFF.

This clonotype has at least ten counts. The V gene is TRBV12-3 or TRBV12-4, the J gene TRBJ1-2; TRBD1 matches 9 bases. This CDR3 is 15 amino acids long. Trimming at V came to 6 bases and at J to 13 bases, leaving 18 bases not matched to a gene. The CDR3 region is CASSGPGQGRKDCTF. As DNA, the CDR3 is TGTGCCAGCAGCGGACCGGGACAGGGTAGAAAGGATTGCACCTTC.

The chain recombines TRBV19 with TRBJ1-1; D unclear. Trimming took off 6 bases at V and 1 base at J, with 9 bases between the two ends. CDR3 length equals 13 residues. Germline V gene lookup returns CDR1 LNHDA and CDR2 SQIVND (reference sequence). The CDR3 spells CASSHQKNTEAFF. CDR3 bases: TGTGCCAGTAGCCACCAGAAGAACACTGAAGCTTTCTTT. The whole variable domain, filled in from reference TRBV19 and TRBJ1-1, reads DGGITQSPKYLFRKEGQNVTLSCEQNLNHDAMYWYRQDPGQGLRLIYYSQIVNDFQKGDIAEGYSVSREKKESFPLTVTSAQKNPTAFYLCASSHQKNTEAFFGQGTRLTVV.

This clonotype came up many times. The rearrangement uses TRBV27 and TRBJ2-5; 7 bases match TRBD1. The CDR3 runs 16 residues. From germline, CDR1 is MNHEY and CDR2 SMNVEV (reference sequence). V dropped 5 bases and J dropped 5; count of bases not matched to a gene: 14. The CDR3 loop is CASSTRQGRGRETQYF. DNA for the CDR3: TGTGCCAGCAGTACCCGACAGGGACGGGGTAGGGAGACCCAGTACTTC.

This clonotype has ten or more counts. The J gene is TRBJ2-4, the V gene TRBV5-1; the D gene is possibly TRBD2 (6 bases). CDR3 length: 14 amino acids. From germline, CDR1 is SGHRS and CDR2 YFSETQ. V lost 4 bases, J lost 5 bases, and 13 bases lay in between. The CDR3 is CASSTGWGENIQYF. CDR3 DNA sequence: TGCGCCAGCAGCACCGGCTGGGGGGAAAACATTCAGTACTTC.